The T cell receptor (beta chain) under discussion was sequenced for a study of blood T cell repertoires in COVID-19. Germline CDR1 is SEHNR and CDR2 is FQNEAQ (reference sequence). Between the trimmed V and J ends, which lost 1 base and 12 bases, there was a span of 15 bases. The CDR3 sequence is 13 residues long. Clones were read by immunoSEQ multiplex PCR, and TCRdb kept only the in-frame ones, dropping some. The table includes 270,000 or so clones, 81% detected once. Specimen: peripheral blood. The chain joins TRBV7-9 to TRBJ1-1, with unresolved D. The receptor comes from an older woman with active or convalescent COVID-19. The CDR3 loop reads CASSLGKQPYPFF. CDR3 sequence (DNA): TGTGCCAGCAGCTTAGGCAAACAGCCGTATCCTTTCTTT.